Presented here are 22 T cell receptor beta chains from one specimen sequenced in a study of T cell repertoires in ileal Crohn's disease (dated by TCRdb to the late 2010s). The library was generated by the immunoSEQ multiplex PCR assay. TCRdb mirrors the immuneACCESS table, restricted to in-frame sequences. Some clones are absent from its copies; in checked studies, under half trace to an unresolved V gene, and the reason for the others is unknown. For this sample the table gives around 7,300 clones, of which roughly 72% were detected only once. 7% to 9% of the sample rests with the top ten. The time point label corresponds to: neoterminal ileum biopsy at postoperative endoscopy, about 6 months after surgery. Sequenced: ileal tissue. The source of these receptors is an adult with Crohn's disease.

The chain combines TRBV7-3 with TRBJ2-1; the D gene is possibly TRBD1 (5 bases). The CDR3 totals 14 residues. Germline V gene sequence: CDR1 SGHTA, CDR2 FQGTGA. V was clipped by 4 bases and J by 1 base, with 8 bases between them. CDR3 sequence: CASSSQGSYNEQFF. The CDR3 nucleotides read TGTGCCAGCAGCTCCCAGGGATCCTACAATGAGCAGTTCTTC.

The rearrangement joins TRBV10-2 to TRBJ2-5, with 9 positions matching TRBD2. The better agreement between TRBJ2-7 and the DNA end casts doubt on the J call. There are 15 residues in the CDR3. Germline V CDR1 and CDR2: WSHSY, SAAADI. The DNA for the CDR3 is TGCGCCAGCAGCGGGTGGCTAGCGGGATCGGACGAGCAGTACTTC. Translating gives CASSGWLAGSDEQYF.

J is TRBJ2-1 and V is TRBV7-9, with 15 bases aligning to TRBD2. Trimming cost V 10 bases and J 6 bases; bases outside gene matches: 13. CDR1 and CDR2 (germline): SEHNR, FQNEAQ (reference sequence). This CDR3 is built from 17 residues. As DNA, the CDR3 is TGTGCCACTACCGGACTAGCGGGGGGGCAATTCCCCAATGAGCAGTTCTTC. Its translation: CATTGLAGGQFPNEQFF.

The chain uses TRBV18 and TRBJ2-3, with 8 bases aligning to TRBD2. The CDR3 totals 18 residues. V was clipped by 3 bases and J by 4 bases; unmatched bases: 15. Germline CDR1 and CDR2: KGHSH and LQKENI. CDR3: CASSPPSGGPMFPDTQYF. CDR3 coding DNA: TGTGCCAGCTCACCCCCCAGCGGGGGCCCCATGTTCCCAGATACGCAGTATTTT.

This chain links TRBV11-1 with TRBJ1-1; D is ambiguous. This CDR3 spans 13 amino acids. The germline CDR1 and CDR2 sequences are SGHAT and FQDESV (reference sequence). V was shortened by 3 bases and J by 4 bases, with 9 bases between the two germline ends. DNA for the CDR3: TGTGCCAGCAGCTTTCCAGGAAGCACTGAAGCTTTCTTT. Amino acid sequence: CASSFPGSTEAFF.

J is TRBJ2-7 and V is TRBV30, with D unclear. CDR3 length: 12 amino acids. The germline V and J ends were trimmed by 1 base and 0 bases, with 4 bases remaining between them. CDR1 and CDR2 (germline): GTSNPN, SVGIG (reference sequence). CDR3 loop: CAWSAGSYEQYF. The CDR3, as DNA: TGTGCCTGGAGTGCAGGCTCCTACGAGCAGTACTTC.

J is TRBJ2-1 and V is TRBV12-5; 9 bases fit TRBD2. The J segment lost 10 bases and the V segment lost 2 bases, leaving 3 bases of the junction unmatched. Germline-derived CDR1 and CDR2 are LGHNT and FRNRAP. This CDR3 comprises 13 residues. CDR3 protein: CASGLPGLAEQFF. DNA of the CDR3: TGTGCTAGTGGTTTGCCAGGACTAGCGGAGCAGTTCTTC.

This chain connects TRBV28 to TRBJ1-5; 7 nucleotides align to TRBD1. CDR1 is MDHEN and CDR2 is SYDVKM in the germline V gene. The CDR3 is 15 amino acids. The ends lost 6 bases at V and 2 bases at J; junction bases unmatched: 7. CDR3 DNA: TGTGCCAGCAGCTTACAGGGGAGTGGCAATCAGCCCCAGCATTTT. Its protein is CASSLQGSGNQPQHF.

The chain recombines TRBV2 with TRBJ1-5, with 8 nucleotides matching TRBD1. The germline V gene has CDR1 SNHLY and CDR2 FYNNEI. With V trimmed by 6 bases and J by 2 bases, 6 bases remained unmatched. CDR3 size: 15 residues. CDR3 DNA: TGTGCCAGCAGCGAAAAGACAGGGGGCAATCAGCCCCAGCATTTT. Its translation is CASSEKTGGNQPQHF.

This clone appeared a few times. The chain recombines TRBV28 with TRBJ1-1; the match to TRBD1 covers 7 bases. CDR3 length equals 11 residues. The trim removed 10 bases at V and 6 bases at J, leaving 5 bases unmatched. CDR1 and CDR2 from the germline V gene are MDHEN and SYDVKM. CDR3 region: CAISRGAEAFF. The CDR3 DNA sequence: TGTGCCATCTCCAGGGGGGCTGAAGCTTTCTTT.

In this sample, this clone turned up a few times. The chain is built from TRBV5-1 and TRBJ2-1; 10 nucleotides agree with TRBD2. After removal of 1 base from V and 5 bases from J, the junction contained 0 bases not matched to a gene. The CDR3 extends over 14 amino acids. Germline CDR1 is SGHRS and CDR2 is YFSETQ. The CDR3 DNA reads TGCGCCAGCAGCTTGACTAGCGGGAACAATGAGCAGTTCTTC. Translated, it gives CASSLTSGNNEQFF. Looking up the rest from reference TRBV5-1 and TRBJ2-1 gives the full variable domain: KAGVTQTPRYLIKTRGQQVTLSCSPISGHRSVSWYQQTPGQGLQFLFEYFSETQRNKGNFPGRFSGRQFSNSRSEMNVSTLELGDSALYLCASSLTSGNNEQFFGPGTRLTVL.

This chain uses TRBV19 with TRBJ1-2; D is perhaps TRBD1 (5 bases). V was pared by 5 bases and J by 3 bases, with 10 bases between. The CDR3 consists of 13 residues. Germline V lookup: CDR1 LNHDA, CDR2 SQIVND (reference sequence). The CDR3 nucleotides read TGTGCCAGTAGTCAACAGGTGTACTATGGCTACACCTTC. Its protein is CASSQQVYYGYTF.

V and J are TRBV27 and TRBJ1-1; D is undetermined. CDR1 and CDR2 from the germline V gene are MNHEY and SMNVEV (reference sequence). The length of the CDR3 is 12 residues. The V and J ends lost 10 bases and 5 bases respectively, with 14 bases between them. The CDR3 DNA follows: TGTGCCATTCGCCGGGATCGGACTGAAGCTTTCTTT. Translating it yields CAIRRDRTEAFF.

V gene TRBV7-9 combines with J gene TRBJ2-3; possibly TRBD1 for D (6 bases). Trimming took 1 base from V and 4 from J, leaving 9 bases between them. In germline, CDR1 is SEHNR, CDR2 FQNEAQ (reference sequence). The CDR3 spans 14 residues. The CDR3 nucleotides read TGTGCCAGCAGCTTAGGCGCAGGGGCAGATACGCAGTATTTT. The encoded protein is CASSLGAGADTQYF.

The rearrangement uses TRBV5-4 and TRBJ1-2; no reliable D call. Trimming removed 7 bases from V and 4 bases from J, with 23 bases in between. Germline V gene data show CDR1 as SGHNT and CDR2 as YYREEE (reference sequence). This CDR3 is built from 16 residues. CDR3 protein: CASPAFLPGKTYGYTF. The CDR3 DNA reads as TGTGCCAGCCCCGCATTCCTACCAGGAAAGACCTATGGCTACACCTTC. Looking up the rest from reference TRBV5-4 and TRBJ1-2 gives the full variable domain: ETGVTQSPTHLIKTRGQQVTLRCSSQSGHNTVSWYQQALGQGPQFIFQYYREEENGRGNFPPRFSGLQFPNYSSELNVNALELDDSALYLCASPAFLPGKTYGYTFGSGTRLTVV.

This sequence joins TRBV6-6 and TRBJ1-1; 7 nucleotides match TRBD1. This CDR3 comprises 15 residues. Germline V CDR1 and CDR2: MNHNY, SVGAGI (reference sequence). V was clipped by 2 bases and J by 2 bases; unmatched bases: 5. The CDR3: CASSYGRGRNTEAFF. CDR3 nucleotides: TGTGCCAGCAGTTACGGTAGGGGGCGTAACACTGAAGCTTTCTTT.

The rearrangement uses TRBV7-9 and TRBJ2-7; TRBD1 might be the D (5 bases). V was cut by 5 bases and J by 6 bases, with 17 bases left in between. CDR3 length: 14 amino acids. Germline loops: CDR1 SEHNR, CDR2 FQNEAQ (reference sequence). In nucleotides, the CDR3 is TGTGCCAGCAGCGCCCAGGGCACCACTCCCGAGCAGTACTTC. Translated: CASSAQGTTPEQYF.

In its sample, this clone was seen a few times. This chain connects TRBV11-3 to TRBJ2-7, with 9 bases matching TRBD2. Germline trimming cut 5 bases from V and 6 bases from J; bases unmatched to any gene: 8. In germline, CDR1 is SGHNT, CDR2 YENEEA. The CDR3 sequence is 14 residues long. CDR3 amino acids: CASSPAGGIGEQYF. For the CDR3, the DNA is TGTGCCAGCAGCCCAGCGGGAGGAATAGGCGAGCAGTACTTC.

The chain carries TRBV7-9 and TRBJ1-2; 7 nucleotides align to TRBD1. Germline CDR1 SEHNR, CDR2 FQNEAQ (reference sequence). With V trimmed by 6 bases and J by 6 bases, 7 bases remained unmatched. The CDR3 consists of 13 residues. The CDR3 DNA follows: TGTGCCAGCAGTTCCGGGACAGCGCATGGCTACACCTTC. This sequence encodes CASSSGTAHGYTF.

The J gene is TRBJ1-2, the V gene TRBV2; weak D call: TRBD1 (6 bases). Trimming removed 4 bases from V and 3 bases from J, with 9 bases in between. Germline V gene data show CDR1 as SNHLY and CDR2 as FYNNEI. The CDR3 covers 13 residues. The CDR3 sequence is CASSVNRDYGYTF. As DNA, the CDR3 is TGTGCCAGCAGTGTGAACAGGGACTATGGCTACACCTTC.

The chain recombines TRBV27 with TRBJ2-5, with 7 bases lining up with TRBD2. The J call may be faulty, since TRBJ2-7 better matches the DNA end. This CDR3 region has 14 residues. Per germline, CDR1 MNHEY and CDR2 SMNVEV (reference sequence). CDR3 residues: CASSPRLAFYEQYF. DNA of the CDR3: TGTGCCAGCAGTCCGCGACTAGCTTTCTACGAGCAGTACTTC.

The chain has TRBV28 and TRBJ2-3, with 8 bases aligning to TRBD1. This CDR3 is 15 amino acids long. Per the germline V gene, CDR1 is MDHEN and CDR2 is SYDVKM. V lost 2 bases to trimming and J lost 4 bases; unmatched junction nucleotides: 5. DNA for the CDR3: TGTGCCAGCAGTTTACTAATGGGACAGGCAGATACGCAGTATTTT. This sequence encodes CASSLLMGQADTQYF.